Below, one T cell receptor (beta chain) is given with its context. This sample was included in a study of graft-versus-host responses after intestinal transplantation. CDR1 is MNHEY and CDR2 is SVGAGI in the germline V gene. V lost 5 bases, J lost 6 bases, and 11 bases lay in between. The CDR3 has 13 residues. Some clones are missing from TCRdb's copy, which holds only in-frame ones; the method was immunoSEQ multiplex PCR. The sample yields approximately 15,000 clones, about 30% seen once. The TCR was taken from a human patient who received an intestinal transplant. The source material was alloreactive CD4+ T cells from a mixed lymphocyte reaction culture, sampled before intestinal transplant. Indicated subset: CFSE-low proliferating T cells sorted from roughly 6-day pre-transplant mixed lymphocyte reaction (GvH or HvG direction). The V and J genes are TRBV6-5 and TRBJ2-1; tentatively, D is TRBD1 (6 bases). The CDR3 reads CASSVGQFNEQFF. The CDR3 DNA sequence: TGTGCCAGCAGTGTCGGACAGTTCAATGAGCAGTTCTTC.